This TCR beta chain was retrieved from a study of shared clonotypes between healthy human individuals. Regarding this clone: The antigen is unknown.

Notes on the study in general: Non-shared clonotypes were found to have lower generation probabilities than the clonotypes that were shared by all four of the sorted-subset donors.

CD8 cells regarded as naive lacked CD45RO, were positively chosen for CCR7, and omitted terminally differentiated effector memory CD45RA+ cells. Germline CDR1 SGDLS, CDR2 YYNGEE. V gave up 4 bases and J gave up 7 bases, with 14 bases separating them. The CDR3 extends over 13 amino acids. Some clones are missing from TCRdb's copy, which holds only in-frame ones; the method was immunoSEQ multiplex PCR. The table shows 550,000 to 750,000 clones, with roughly 96% occurring only once. The chain has TRBV9 and TRBJ1-2, with a weak D call TRBD1 (5 bases). Sequencing was performed on naive CD8+ T cells sorted from blood. This clonotype originated in a woman in her 30s in good health. CDR3 sequence reads: CASSSRGEFGYTF. The CDR3 nucleotides are TGTGCCAGCAGCTCGAGAGGGGAATTTGGCTACACCTTC.